This T cell receptor (beta chain) is from a study of long-term antiretroviral therapy in people with HIV. Sequencing relied on immunoSEQ assay v3.0, run at survey level. Measured with immunoSEQ multiplex PCR; TCRdb has only the in-frame clones, and not every one. This sample carries over 25,000 clones, roughly 80% of them seen once, and the ten largest clones take approximately 9.5%. Germline V gene sequence: CDR1 WSHSY, CDR2 SAAADI. V lost 6 bases and J lost 0; bases outside the gene matches: 1. This CDR3 has 13 amino acids. This clone has a handful of counts. The clonotype comes from a man aged 40-55 years with HIV. This chain joins TRBV10-2 and TRBJ2-7, with 8 bases lining up with TRBD2. Sequenced material: unsorted PBMCs, taken 3 years after starting antiretroviral therapy. In nucleotides, the CDR3 is TGCGCCAGCAGCACTAGCGGCTCCTACGAGCAGTACTTC. Its translation: CASSTSGSYEQYF.